This TCR beta chain emerged from a study of OX40 agonist ivuxolimab in advanced cancers. Points from the study as a whole: Both blood CD4+ and CD8+ T cells showed clonal growth by week 6 at 0.1 to 3.0 mg/kg.

Profiling relied on immunoSEQ multiplex PCR, and the TCRdb table lists in-frame clones only, not all of them. The sample has tens of thousands of clones, about 90% seen once. On this clone: The antigen is undetermined.

The CDR3 extends over 15 amino acids. Germline-derived CDR1 and CDR2 are MNHEY and SVGAGI. V lost 2 bases, J lost 3 bases, and 13 bases lay in between. The TCR was taken from an adult with an advanced solid tumor such as melanoma, head and neck, liver or kidney cancer. This chain links TRBV6-5 with TRBJ1-2, with D possibly being TRBD1 (6 bases). Sequencing used CD4+ or CD8+ T cells sorted from blood, obtained in a trial of the OX40 agonist ivuxolimab. The CDR3 sequence: CASSYPAGGDYGYTF. The CDR3 region has the DNA TGTGCCAGCAGTTACCCGGCCGGGGGCGACTATGGCTACACCTTC.